This passage covers 9 T cell receptor beta chains from one sample sequenced in a study of post-analysis software for immune sequencing data. No antigen has been identified for these receptors. Findings of the study overall: Relative to controls, patients had roughly five TRBV segments at higher frequency, with TRBV5-6, TRBV5-1 and TRBV20-1 among these.

cDNA libraries of TCR beta carried unique molecular identifiers. TCRdb independently ran MiXCR on the PCR reads; one entry per CDR3 protein. Of 150,000 to 200,000 distinct CDR3 sequences in the sample, roughly 31% were seen once. Sequenced sample: blood. These receptors were taken from a girl aged 10 to 17 with multiple sclerosis.

V usage is TRBV5-1 and J usage is TRBJ1-1, with D possibly being TRBD1 (5 bases). This CDR3 is 14 amino acids long. Trimming pared 0 bases from V and 3 bases from J, leaving 9 bases between. From germline, CDR1 is SGHRS and CDR2 YFSETQ. The CDR3 region has the DNA TGCGCCAGCAGCTTGGTTGCGGGGGACACTGAAGCTTTCTTT. Protein sequence: CASSLVAGDTEAFF.

This clonotype was observed a handful of times. A much larger clonotype is one base distant, so this may be a read error. V usage is TRBV20-1 and J usage is TRBJ2-7; 7 bases are shared with TRBD1. V shed 2 bases, J shed 5 bases, and the junction held 15 bases outside the gene matches. This CDR3 region has 16 residues. The germline V gene has CDR1 DFQATT and CDR2 SNEGSKA (reference sequence). The CDR3 region is CSARRFETGSCHEQYF. As DNA, the CDR3 is TGCAGTGCTAGAAGGTTCGAGACAGGGTCGTGCCACGAGCAGTACTTC.

This sequence joins TRBV10-3 and TRBJ2-2, with 8 bases fitting TRBD1. Per germline, CDR1 ENHRY and CDR2 SYGVKD. V lost 5 bases, J lost 5 bases, and 4 bases stayed unmatched. This CDR3 is 14 amino acids long. DNA for the CDR3: TGTGCCATCAGTTCGGGACAGGCGACCGGGGAGCTGTTTTTT. As protein: CAISSGQATGELFF.

This chain connects TRBV20-1 to TRBJ2-7, with D tentatively TRBD2 (6 bases). The germline V gene encodes CDR1 DFQATT and CDR2 SNEGSKA (reference sequence). Trimming removed 5 bases from V and 0 bases from J, with 14 bases in between. There are 14 residues in the CDR3. The CDR3 nucleotides are TGCAGTGCTGGACCACCGGGAGACTCCTACGAGCAGTACTTC. It yields the protein CSAGPPGDSYEQYF.

This clonotype has more than one count but fewer than ten. The J gene is TRBJ1-1, the V gene TRBV3-1; tentatively, D is TRBD1 (6 bases). The CDR3 is 14 residues long. The germline V gene encodes CDR1 LGHDT and CDR2 YNNKEL (reference sequence). Trimming left V 1 base short and J 6 bases short, with 12 bases between. CDR3 DNA sequence: TGTGCCAGCAGCCAAGGGGGGGCAGCGGCTGAAGCTTTCTTT. Translating gives CASSQGGAAAEAFF.

This clonotype appeared a few times. V is TRBV12-3 or TRBV12-4 and J is TRBJ2-3, with D maybe TRBD2 (6 bases). This CDR3 is 17 amino acids long. V was pared by 6 bases and J by 2 bases, with 21 bases between. The CDR3 sequence: CASSFDPREWATDTQYF. The CDR3, as DNA: TGTGCCAGCAGCTTCGACCCTCGGGAGTGGGCCACAGATACGCAGTATTTT.

This clonotype was observed many times. V and J are TRBV6-5 and TRBJ2-7; D is ambiguous. CDR1 and CDR2 from the germline V gene are MNHEY and SVGAGI. V lost 0 bases to trimming and J lost 0 bases, with 15 bases between them. This CDR3 spans 17 amino acids. Here the CDR3 reads CASSYSSPGASSYEQYF. CDR3 nucleotide sequence: TGTGCCAGCAGTTACTCGAGCCCAGGTGCGAGCTCCTACGAGCAGTACTTC.

This clonotype came up a few times. This chain uses TRBV24-1 with TRBJ1-5; TRBD1 agrees at 7 bases. Germline V gives CDR1 KGHDR, CDR2 SFDVKD. The CDR3 covers 16 residues. V shed 2 bases and J 7 bases; nucleotides not matched to a gene: 10. The CDR3 region has the DNA TGTGCCACCAGTGATTCGACAGGGAAGTTCATGCAGCCCCAGCATTTT. Protein sequence: CATSDSTGKFMQPQHF.

This clonotype showed up many times. The chain carries TRBV7-3 and TRBJ2-5; D may be TRBD1 (5 bases). Trimming removed 0 bases at V and 3 bases at J, with 5 bases between. Germline V CDR1 and CDR2: SGHTA, FQGTGA. The CDR3 is 13 amino acids. The CDR3 reads CASSLTTEETQYF. The CDR3, as DNA: TGTGCCAGCAGCTTAACGACAGAAGAGACCCAGTACTTC.